This section outlines one TCR beta chain sequence together with its context. Its specific antigen is unknown. Base qualities are not at hand, and no much larger clone is one base apart. TCRbeta CDR3 regions were amplified from genomic DNA by means of the immunoSEQ Assay, a bias-controlled multiplex PCR. On the study's bioinformatics: The number of nucleated cells in each sample was estimated by amplification of reference gene primers within the assay. Sequence reads were collapsed and filtered to measure the absolute abundance of every unique TCRbeta CDR3 rearrangement. For each sample, productive Simpson clonality was calculated as the square root of Simpson's diversity index across productive rearrangements. In its TCRdb copy, this immuneACCESS table keeps in-frame sequences only and misses some clones. Where compared with another copy, unresolved V genes explain less than half of these, and the others have no known cause. For V, J and clone size, that table is used; D and trimming come from the DNA. This sample is represented by roughly 300,000 clones; around 87% of them were singletons. Around 7.8% of the sample comes from the top ten.

The data belong to a study of blood T cell repertoires in COVID-19 (dated by TCRdb to the early 2020s). With regard to the full study: Samples from collaborators originated in the United States, Italy and Spain and spanned both the acute and convalescent phases of COVID-19. The prospective study material was composed of cDNA or gDNA derived from T cells, B-cell-depleted T cells, or PBMCs. The dataset comprised deeply sampled blood TCRbeta repertoires from subjects exposed to, actively infected with, or recovered from COVID-19. A freely available public database, intended as a resource for researchers studying the immune response to SARS-CoV-2, is where the repertoires were released. The samples were drawn from two sources: the first 160 participants of the ongoing ImmuneRACE study, and fewer than 1,500 subjects contributed by 6 global collaborators. Sample metadata almost always included a de-identified subject ID, COVID-19 status, age in years and sex. HLA class I and class II types, where available, came from metadata supplied by the sample provider rather than from assay-based typing. General study outcomes and caveats: Clinical and demographic metadata were provided uncurated, with the amount varying by source and participant.

Spanning cysteine to phenylalanine, the CDR3 consists of 15 amino acids. Just the 45-base CDR3 DNA is kept, in frame starting at base 1. At the junction V is shortened by 6 bases and J by 4 bases; bases outside the gene matches: 7. CDR1 and CDR2 were assigned from the germline V gene as MNHEY and SVGEGT. Another Seattle source contributed samples from volunteer blood donors who had recovered from COVID-19. The collaborating institutions used their own protocols to collect whole blood in K2EDTA tubes. Collaborator samples were shipped for TCRbeta analysis as frozen whole blood, isolated PBMCs, or DNA extracted from either sample type.

This clonotype was sampled from a woman aged 45-59 years who had recovered from COVID-19. The rearranged chain carries TRBV6-2 or TRBV6-3 and TRBJ2-1; the central 9 bases match TRBD1. The sample was peripheral blood. Here the CDR3 is given as CASSWGQGGYNEQFF. The DNA reads TGTGCCAGCAGCTGGGGACAGGGTGGGTACAATGAGCAGTTCTTC.